These 22 T cell receptor beta chains share one sample of origin, sequenced in a study of T-cell memory formation after mild COVID-19. TCRdb ran MiXCR on the 5' RACE reads and lists one entry per CDR3 protein. The data contain 400,000 to 550,000 distinct CDR3 sequences, approximately 23% of them singletons. Sequenced: PBMCs or a T cell subset sorted from them (not recorded which). All receptors derive from an adult woman who had mild COVID-19 (a few samples of this study predate the infection). Cell type and time point are not known.

The chain links TRBV9 to TRBJ2-2; 9 bases line up with TRBD1. The CDR3 length is 18 residues. The ends lost 4 bases at V and 3 bases at J; junction bases unmatched: 13. Germline V lookup: CDR1 SGDLS, CDR2 YYNGEE. CDR3: CASSTQRGTGRDTGELFF. DNA for the CDR3: TGTGCCAGCAGCACTCAAAGGGGGACAGGGCGTGACACCGGGGAGCTGTTTTTT.

The gene calls are TRBV20-1 and TRBJ2-7; D possibly uses TRBD1 or TRBD2 (5 bases each). Trimming pared 0 bases from V and 0 bases from J, leaving 9 bases between. The V gene's germline CDR1 is DFQATT and CDR2 SNEGSKA (reference sequence). There are 14 residues in the CDR3. The CDR3 sequence: CSARDGATSYEQYF. In DNA form, the CDR3 reads TGCAGTGCTAGAGACGGGGCCACCTCCTACGAGCAGTACTTC.

The chain uses TRBV2 and TRBJ2-1; 13 positions match TRBD2. V was pared by 3 bases and J by 5 bases, with 4 bases of the junction left unmatched. CDR1 is SNHLY, CDR2 FYNNEI, per germline. This CDR3 has 16 residues. The CDR3 sequence is CASSDRTSGRNNEQFF. CDR3 coding DNA: TGTGCCAGCAGTGACCGGACTAGCGGGAGAAACAATGAGCAGTTCTTC.

This clonotype was detected many times. The junction and the germline gene differ at one end; a read error may be behind it. The genes are TRBV5-1 and TRBJ2-7; 10 bases are shared with TRBD1. Germline V gives CDR1 SGHRS, CDR2 YFSETQ. The CDR3 totals 14 residues. CDR3 nucleotides: TGTGCCAGTAGTTCGGGACAGGGGCCCTACGAGCAGTACTTC. Its translation is CASSSGQGPYEQYF.

This chain uses TRBV7-9 with TRBJ2-5, with D perhaps being TRBD1 or TRBD2 (6 bases each). Germline V gives CDR1 SEHNR, CDR2 FQNEAQ (reference sequence). The CDR3 covers 15 residues. V was clipped by 1 base and J by 5 bases, with 14 bases between them. The CDR3 DNA is TGTGCCAGCAGCTTAGTTGTGACTAGGGGGGAGACCCAGTACTTC. This encodes CASSLVVTRGETQYF.

This clonotype was observed a handful of times. The chain recombines TRBV12-3 or TRBV12-4 with TRBJ2-1, with 7 bases lining up with TRBD1. This CDR3 is built from 15 residues. The ends lost 7 bases at V and 4 bases at J; junction bases unmatched: 10. The chain's CDR3 is CASTPTGTVYNEQFF. The CDR3 DNA is TGTGCCAGCACCCCGACCGGGACAGTATACAATGAGCAGTTCTTC.

The chain recombines TRBV6-5 with TRBJ2-5; 8 bases are a match to TRBD1. The germline V gene encodes CDR1 MNHEY and CDR2 SVGAGI. The junction had 8 bases not matched to a gene; V was cut back by 7 bases and J by 1 base. The length of the CDR3 is 15 residues. CDR3 in amino acids: CASTTRTGFQETQYF. The CDR3 DNA is TGTGCCAGCACCACCCGGACAGGGTTCCAAGAGACCCAGTACTTC.

The chain couples TRBV6-5 to TRBJ1-1; 9 nucleotides agree with TRBD1. CDR3 length equals 14 residues. Germline CDR1 and CDR2: MNHEY and SVGAGI. With V trimmed by 2 bases and J by 6 bases, 4 bases remained unmatched. The CDR3 DNA reads as TGTGCCAGCAGTTACACAGGACAGGGGTCTGAAGCTTTCTTT. This gives the protein CASSYTGQGSEAFF.

V is TRBV20-1 and J is TRBJ1-2; D is uncertain. The V gene's germline CDR1 is DFQATT and CDR2 SNEGSKA (reference sequence). V was pared by 3 bases and J by 4 bases, with 15 bases between. The CDR3 extends over 14 amino acids. This chain's CDR3 is CSASVGPAGYGYTF. The CDR3 DNA sequence: TGCAGTGCTAGTGTCGGTCCGGCCGGCTATGGCTACACCTTC.

This clonotype was counted a few times. The chain employs TRBV15 and TRBJ1-2; 9 bases agree with TRBD1. The CDR3 is 15 amino acids. Germline V gene lookup returns CDR1 LNHNV and CDR2 YYDKDF (reference sequence). V lost 5 bases and J lost 4; bases outside the gene matches: 8. The DNA of the CDR3 is TGTGCCACCAGCCCTCGGACAGGGGCCCTCTATGGCTACACCTTC. It yields the protein CATSPRTGALYGYTF.

This clonotype is a singleton in its sample. The rearrangement uses TRBV7-2 and TRBJ2-7; weak D call: TRBD2 (6 bases). The CDR3 has 15 amino acids. Germline V lookup: CDR1 SGHTA, CDR2 FQGNSA. Trimming left V 4 bases short and J 0 bases short, with 13 bases between. CDR3 DNA sequence: TGTGCCAGCAGCTCGCAGCCCGGGAGCTCCTACGAGCAGTACTTC. Its protein product is CASSSQPGSSYEQYF.

The chain carries TRBV7-3 and TRBJ2-1; D is possibly TRBD2 (7 bases). CDR1 SGHTA and CDR2 FQGTGA come from the germline V gene. This CDR3 is 14 amino acids long. The germline V and J ends were trimmed by 2 bases and 6 bases, with 11 bases remaining between them. The CDR3 sequence: CASSLDGGRNEQFF. The CDR3 bases are TGTGCCAGCAGCTTAGACGGGGGGCGCAATGAGCAGTTCTTC. Supplemented by reference TRBV7-3 and TRBJ2-1, the full variable domain reads GAGVSQTPSNKVTEKGKYVELRCDPISGHTALYWYRQSLGQGPEFLIYFQGTGAADDSGLPNDRFFAVRPEGSVSTLKIQRTERGDSAVYLCASSLDGGRNEQFFGPGTRLTVL.

The rearrangement links TRBV20-1 to TRBJ2-7, with TRBD2 identical over 7 bases. The CDR3 extends over 15 amino acids. The V gene's germline CDR1 is DFQATT and CDR2 SNEGSKA (reference sequence). The trim removed 0 bases at V and 0 bases at J, leaving 5 bases unmatched. The CDR3 sequence: CSARDYRGSSYEQYF. CDR3 DNA: TGCAGTGCTAGAGATTACCGCGGGAGCTCCTACGAGCAGTACTTC.

There are a few counts of this clonotype. The chain combines TRBV4-3 with TRBJ2-2; 10 nucleotides match TRBD2. With 0 bases clipped from V and 6 bases from J, the junction kept 7 bases outside the gene matches. Germline V lookup: CDR1 LGHNA, CDR2 YSLEER. There are 17 residues in the CDR3. The CDR3, as DNA: TGCGCCAGCAGCCAAGATAGGGCTAGCGGGAGACCCGGGGAGCTGTTTTTT. Amino acids: CASSQDRASGRPGELFF.

This chain uses TRBV7-8 with TRBJ2-1, with TRBD2 matching over 7 bases. The CDR3 loop spans 16 amino acids. CDR1 SGHVS and CDR2 FQNEAQ come from the germline V gene. The ends lost 5 bases at V and 3 bases at J; junction bases unmatched: 10. The CDR3: CASSTRLASVYNEQFF. CDR3 nucleotide sequence: TGTGCCAGCAGCACTAGACTAGCTTCTGTCTACAATGAGCAGTTCTTC.

The chain combines TRBV10-3 with TRBJ2-7; D not certain. The V gene lost 2 bases and the J gene lost 0 bases, with 5 bases spanning the gap. The CDR3 is made up of 13 amino acids. In germline, CDR1 is ENHRY, CDR2 SYGVKD. In DNA form, the CDR3 reads TGTGCCATCAGTGAGGGAGACTCCTACGAGCAGTACTTC. Translated, it gives CAISEGDSYEQYF.

There are a few counts of this clonotype. The chain carries TRBV5-1 and TRBJ2-5; possible D gene TRBD2, 6 bases. Germline assignment: CDR1 SGHRS and CDR2 YFSETQ. This CDR3 region has 14 residues. Trimming pared 4 bases from V and 5 bases from J, leaving 15 bases between. Here the CDR3 reads CASSPGLPTETQYF. As DNA, the CDR3 is TGCGCCAGCAGCCCGGGACTTCCAACGGAGACCCAGTACTTC. Together with reference TRBV5-1 and TRBJ2-5, the CDR3 gives the full variable domain: KAGVTQTPRYLIKTRGQQVTLSCSPISGHRSVSWYQQTPGQGLQFLFEYFSETQRNKGNFPGRFSGRQFSNSRSEMNVSTLELGDSALYLCASSPGLPTETQYFGPGTRLLVL.

This chain connects TRBV12-3 or TRBV12-4 to TRBJ2-5, with D tentatively TRBD1 (6 bases). There are 14 residues in the CDR3. V dropped 1 base and J dropped 5 bases, with 11 bases sitting between them. CDR3 in DNA: TGTGCCAGCAGTTTAGACAGGGAAAGGGAGACCCAGTACTTC. It encodes CASSLDRERETQYF.

This clonotype turned up a few times. This sequence joins TRBV12-3 or TRBV12-4 and TRBJ1-5; D not resolved. V lost 3 bases and J lost 6, with 6 bases in between. This CDR3 is built from 12 residues. CDR3 sequence (DNA): TGTGCCAGCAGTTTTTCGCTTCAGCCCCAGCATTTT. Protein sequence: CASSFSLQPQHF.

This rearrangement joins TRBV25-1 to TRBJ2-5, with TRBD1 matching 7 bases. The germline V gene encodes CDR1 MGHDK and CDR2 SYGVNS. J was trimmed by 4 bases and V by 3 bases; bases with no gene match: 5. There are 14 residues in the CDR3. The DNA for the CDR3 is TGTGCCAGCAGTGAGGTACGACAGGGAGAGACCCAGTACTTC. Translating it yields CASSEVRQGETQYF.

This clonotype turned up a few times. The chain links TRBV12-3 or TRBV12-4 to TRBJ2-7; 7 bases align to TRBD2. This CDR3 contains 15 residues. Trimming at V came to 1 base and at J to 5 bases, leaving 8 bases not matched to a gene. The CDR3, as DNA: TGTGCCAGCAGTTTAGGACTAGCCACGAGAGACGAGCAGTACTTC. It translates to CASSLGLATRDEQYF.

This clonotype turned up a few times. V and J are TRBV7-9 and TRBJ2-1; 11 nucleotides align to TRBD2. Germline CDR1 SEHNR, CDR2 FQNEAQ (reference sequence). V shed 5 bases and J 7 bases; nucleotides not matched to a gene: 7. The CDR3 sequence is 15 residues long. The CDR3 sequence is CASSHTSGSGNEQFF. CDR3 sequence (DNA): TGTGCCAGCAGCCACACTAGCGGGAGCGGGAATGAGCAGTTCTTC.